The TCR beta chain under discussion was sequenced for a study of cytomegalovirus exposure and HLA in healthy donors. This clone came up once. V trimming: 4 bases; J trimming: 1 base; junction bases outside the gene matches: 3. CDR3 length: 14 amino acids. Germline assignment: CDR1 SGHRS and CDR2 YFSETQ. PCR amplification relied on 60 Vbeta primers (plus 13 Jbeta primers). How the authors handled the data: Later, an analysis found roughly 80 million unique TCR beta chains, and about 10 million of these were shared. The data were produced by immunoSEQ multiplex PCR, yet TCRdb's version contains in-frame clones alone and is incomplete. The DNA gave D and trimming, while V, J and clone size come from that table. Among about 140,000 clones listed, around 70% were seen once.

The clonotype comes from a woman between 55 and 75 years old in good health and CMV-seropositive. Sequenced: PBMCs. The genes are TRBV5-1 and TRBJ1-1; 8 bases map to TRBD1. The CDR3 coding sequence is TGCGCCAGCAGCAACGGACAGGGGAACACTGAAGCTTTCTTT. It codes for CASSNGQGNTEAFF.